This entry lists 3 T cell receptor beta chains sequenced from one sample in a study of T cell repertoires in cytomegalovirus infection. For these TCRs, the target antigens are not known. Each CDR3 protein gets one entry after TCRdb re-called the reads with MiXCR. The profile shows 650,000 to 900,000 distinct CDR3 sequences, over 25% of them singletons. The sample consisted of cultured CD8+ T cells from PBMCs, taken from culture after CMV antigen stimulation. The receptor set was obtained from a human donor in good health (CMV status not recorded). Some clones in this sample may be carry-over from other donors' samples.

This clonotype was seen only a few times. The chain couples TRBV19 to TRBJ1-5; the D is unclear. Per the germline V gene, CDR1 is LNHDA and CDR2 is SQIVND (reference sequence). Trimming pared 3 bases from V and 1 base from J, leaving 13 bases between. The CDR3 has 16 amino acids. The CDR3 protein is CASSISEYGSNQPQHF. Written as DNA, the CDR3 is TGTGCCAGTAGTATTTCTGAGTATGGGAGCAATCAGCCCCAGCATTTT.

This sequence joins TRBV5-6 and TRBJ2-7; perhaps TRBD1 as D (6 bases). Per the germline V gene, CDR1 is SGHDT and CDR2 is YYEEEE. This CDR3 spans 13 amino acids. The V end lost 6 bases, the J end lost 2 bases, and 12 bases lay between the germline ends. CDR3 residues: CASKGQTAYEQYF. The CDR3 DNA reads TGTGCCAGCAAAGGACAGACAGCCTACGAGCAGTACTTC.

The V and J genes are TRBV5-6 and TRBJ1-1; D is unresolved. V shed 0 bases and J shed 4 bases, with 22 bases lying between them. The germline V gene has CDR1 SGHDT and CDR2 YYEEEE. The CDR3 has 18 residues. The CDR3 sequence: CASSLVLGVSTWGTEAFF. The CDR3 DNA sequence: TGTGCCAGCAGCTTGGTGCTTGGGGTGTCAACCTGGGGCACTGAAGCTTTCTTT. The full variable domain, completed using reference TRBV5-6 and TRBJ1-1, is DAGVTQSPTHLIKTRGQQVTLRCSPKSGHDTVSWYQQALGQGPQFIFQYYEEEERQRGNFPDRFSGHQFPNYSSELNVNALLLGDSALYLCASSLVLGVSTWGTEAFFGQGTRLTVV.